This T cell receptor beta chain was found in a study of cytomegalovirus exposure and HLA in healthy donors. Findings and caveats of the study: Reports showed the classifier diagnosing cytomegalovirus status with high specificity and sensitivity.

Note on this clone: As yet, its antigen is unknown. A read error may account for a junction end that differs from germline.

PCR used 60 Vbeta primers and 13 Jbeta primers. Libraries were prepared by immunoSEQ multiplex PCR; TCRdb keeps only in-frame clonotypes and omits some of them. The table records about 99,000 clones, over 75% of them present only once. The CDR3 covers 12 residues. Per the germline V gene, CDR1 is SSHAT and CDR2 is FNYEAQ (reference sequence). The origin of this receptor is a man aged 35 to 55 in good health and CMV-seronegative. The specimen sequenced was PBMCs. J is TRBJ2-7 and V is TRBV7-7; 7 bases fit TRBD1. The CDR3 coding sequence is TGTGCTAGCAGCAATACAGGGGAAGAGCAGTACTTC. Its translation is CASSNTGEEQYF. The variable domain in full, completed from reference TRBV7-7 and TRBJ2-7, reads GAGVSQSPRYKVTKRGQDVTLRCDPISSHATLYWYQQALGQGPEFLTYFNYEAQPDKSGLPSDRFSAERPEGSISTLTIQRTEQRDSAMYRCASSNTGEEQYFGPGTRLTVT.